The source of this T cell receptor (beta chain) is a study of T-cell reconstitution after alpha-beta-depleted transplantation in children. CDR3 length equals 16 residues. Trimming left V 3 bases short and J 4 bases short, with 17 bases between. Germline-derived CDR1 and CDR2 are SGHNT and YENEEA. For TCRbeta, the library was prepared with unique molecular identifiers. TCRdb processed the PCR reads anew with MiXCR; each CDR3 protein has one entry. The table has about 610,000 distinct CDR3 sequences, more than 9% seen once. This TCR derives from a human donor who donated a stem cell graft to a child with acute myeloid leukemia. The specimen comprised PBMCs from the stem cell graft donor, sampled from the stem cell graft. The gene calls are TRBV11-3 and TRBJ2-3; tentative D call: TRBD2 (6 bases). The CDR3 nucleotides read TGTGCCAGCAGCTTCCGTACGGGAGAAGGCCCAGATACGCAGTATTTT. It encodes CASSFRTGEGPDTQYF. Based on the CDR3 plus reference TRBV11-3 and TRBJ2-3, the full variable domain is EAGVVQSPRYKIIEKKQPVAFWCNPISGHNTLYWYLQNLGQGPELLIRYENEEAVDDSQLPKDRFSAERLKGVDSTLKIQPAELGDSAVYLCASSFRTGEGPDTQYFGPGTRLTVL.